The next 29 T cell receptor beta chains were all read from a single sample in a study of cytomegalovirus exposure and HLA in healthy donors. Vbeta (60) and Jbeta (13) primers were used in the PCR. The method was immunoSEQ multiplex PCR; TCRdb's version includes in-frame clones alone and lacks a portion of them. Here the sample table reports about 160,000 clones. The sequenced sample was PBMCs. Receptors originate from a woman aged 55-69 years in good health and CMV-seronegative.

This CDR3 is CASSLSGGVYEQYF. Here the CDR3 DNA reads TGCGCCAGCAGCTTAAGCGGGGGGGTATACGAGCAGTACTTC. This sequence joins TRBV5-1 and TRBJ2-7; 10 bases fit TRBD2. The CDR3 contains 14 residues. Looked up from germline, CDR1 is SGHRS and CDR2 is YFSETQ. The J segment lost 4 bases and the V segment lost 2 bases, leaving 3 bases of the junction unmatched.

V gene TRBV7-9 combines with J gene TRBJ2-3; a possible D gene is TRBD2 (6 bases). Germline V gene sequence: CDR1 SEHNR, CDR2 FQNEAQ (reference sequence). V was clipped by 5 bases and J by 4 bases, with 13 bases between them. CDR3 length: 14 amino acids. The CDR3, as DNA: TGTGCCAGCAGCCGGGACTGGCTCGCAGATACGCAGTATTTT. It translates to CASSRDWLADTQYF.

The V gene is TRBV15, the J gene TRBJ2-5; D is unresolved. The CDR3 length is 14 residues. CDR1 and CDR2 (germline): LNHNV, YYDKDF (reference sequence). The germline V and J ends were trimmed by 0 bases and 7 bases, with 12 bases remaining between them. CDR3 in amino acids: CATSRDIISGTQYF. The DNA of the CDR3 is TGTGCCACCAGCAGAGATATCATCTCGGGGACCCAGTACTTC.

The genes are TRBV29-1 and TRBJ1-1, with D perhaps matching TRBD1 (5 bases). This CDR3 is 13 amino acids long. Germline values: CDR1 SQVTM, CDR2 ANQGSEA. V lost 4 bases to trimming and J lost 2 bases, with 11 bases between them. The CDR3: CSVVGGSNTEAFF. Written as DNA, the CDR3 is TGCAGCGTTGTGGGGGGTTCAAACACTGAAGCTTTCTTT. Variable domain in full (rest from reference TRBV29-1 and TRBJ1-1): SAVISQKPSRDICQRGTSLTIQCQVDSQVTMMFWYRQQPGQSLTLIATANQGSEATYESGFVIDKFPISRPNLTFSTLTVSNMSPEDSSIYLCSVVGGSNTEAFFGQGTRLTVV.

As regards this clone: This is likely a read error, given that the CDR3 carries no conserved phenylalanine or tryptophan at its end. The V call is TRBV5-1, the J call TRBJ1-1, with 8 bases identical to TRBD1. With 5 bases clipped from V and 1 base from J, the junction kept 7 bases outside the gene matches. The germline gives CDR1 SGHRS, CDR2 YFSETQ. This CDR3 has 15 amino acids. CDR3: CASSPGTGENTEAFS. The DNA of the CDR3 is TGCGCCAGCAGTCCCGGGACAGGAGAGAACACTGAAGCTTTCTCT.

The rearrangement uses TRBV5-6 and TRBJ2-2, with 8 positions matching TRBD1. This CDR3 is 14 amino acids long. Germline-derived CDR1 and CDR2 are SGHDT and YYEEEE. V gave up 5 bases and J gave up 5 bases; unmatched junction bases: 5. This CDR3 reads CASRRDRGTGELFF. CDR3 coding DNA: TGTGCCAGCAGACGTGACAGGGGAACCGGGGAGCTGTTTTTT. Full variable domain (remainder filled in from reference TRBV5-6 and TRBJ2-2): DAGVTQSPTHLIKTRGQQVTLRCSPKSGHDTVSWYQQALGQGPQFIFQYYEEEERQRGNFPDRFSGHQFPNYSSELNVNALLLGDSALYLCASRRDRGTGELFFGEGSRLTVL.

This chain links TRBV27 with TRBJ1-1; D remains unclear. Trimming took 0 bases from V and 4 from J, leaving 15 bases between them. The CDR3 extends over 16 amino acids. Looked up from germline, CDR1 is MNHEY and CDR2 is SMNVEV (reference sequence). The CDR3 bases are TGTGCCAGCAGTTTATCGATTCCCAGGCACACCACTGAAGCTTTCTTT. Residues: CASSLSIPRHTTEAFF.

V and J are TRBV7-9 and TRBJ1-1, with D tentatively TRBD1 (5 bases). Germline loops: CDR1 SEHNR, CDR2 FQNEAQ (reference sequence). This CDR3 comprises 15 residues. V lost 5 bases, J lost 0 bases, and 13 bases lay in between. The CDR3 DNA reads TGTGCCAGCAGCGAAGGGGTTATTATGAACACTGAAGCTTTCTTT. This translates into CASSEGVIMNTEAFF.

The CDR3 reads CASSPYSTGTSNTGELFF. The CDR3 nucleotides are TGCGCCAGCAGCCCTTACTCGACCGGGACATCGAACACCGGGGAGCTGTTTTTT. The chain couples TRBV5-1 to TRBJ2-2; D possibly corresponds to TRBD1 (6 bases). Between the trimmed V and J ends, which lost 4 bases and 0 bases, there was a span of 19 bases. CDR3 length equals 18 residues. Germline loops: CDR1 SGHRS, CDR2 YFSETQ.

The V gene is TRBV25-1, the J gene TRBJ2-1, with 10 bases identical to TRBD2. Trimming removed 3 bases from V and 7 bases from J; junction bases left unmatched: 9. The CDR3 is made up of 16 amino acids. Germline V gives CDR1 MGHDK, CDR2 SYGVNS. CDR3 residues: CASSELGIAGGNEQFF. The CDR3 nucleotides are TGTGCCAGCAGTGAGTTGGGGATAGCGGGAGGAAATGAGCAGTTCTTC.

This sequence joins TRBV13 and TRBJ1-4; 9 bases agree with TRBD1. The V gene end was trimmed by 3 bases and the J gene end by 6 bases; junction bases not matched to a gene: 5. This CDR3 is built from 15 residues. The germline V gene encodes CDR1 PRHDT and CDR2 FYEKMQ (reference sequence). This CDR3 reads CASSFGQGRDEKLFF. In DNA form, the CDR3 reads TGTGCCAGCAGCTTTGGACAGGGGAGGGATGAAAAACTGTTTTTT.

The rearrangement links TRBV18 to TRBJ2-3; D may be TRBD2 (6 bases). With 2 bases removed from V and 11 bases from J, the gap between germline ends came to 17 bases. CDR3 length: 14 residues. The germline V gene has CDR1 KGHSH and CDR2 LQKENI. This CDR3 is CASSPGTRGSQQYF. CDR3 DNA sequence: TGTGCCAGCTCACCAGGGACCCGGGGGTCCCAGCAGTATTTT.

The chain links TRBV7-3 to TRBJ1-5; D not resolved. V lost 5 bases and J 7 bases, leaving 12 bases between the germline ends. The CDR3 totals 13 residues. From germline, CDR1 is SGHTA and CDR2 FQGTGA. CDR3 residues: CASSQTEGQPQHF. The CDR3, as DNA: TGTGCCAGCAGCCAAACGGAGGGACAGCCCCAGCATTTT.

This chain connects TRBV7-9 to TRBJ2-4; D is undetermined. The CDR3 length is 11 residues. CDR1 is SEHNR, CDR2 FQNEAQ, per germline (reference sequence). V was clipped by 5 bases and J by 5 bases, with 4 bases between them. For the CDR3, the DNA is TGTGCCAGCAGCCGAGAAAACATTCAGTACTTC. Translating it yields CASSRENIQYF. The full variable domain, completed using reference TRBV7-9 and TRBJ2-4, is DTGVSQNPRHKITKRGQNVTFRCDPISEHNRLYWYRQTLGQGPEFLTYFQNEAQLEKSRLLSDRFSAERPKGSFSTLEIQRTEQGDSAMYLCASSRENIQYFGAGTRLSVL.

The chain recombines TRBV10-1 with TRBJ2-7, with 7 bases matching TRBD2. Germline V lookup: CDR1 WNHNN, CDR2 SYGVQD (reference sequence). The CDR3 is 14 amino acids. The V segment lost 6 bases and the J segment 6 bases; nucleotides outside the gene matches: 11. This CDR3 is CASRKREGTCEQYF. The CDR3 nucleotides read TGCGCCAGCAGAAAGAGGGAGGGGACTTGCGAGCAGTACTTC.

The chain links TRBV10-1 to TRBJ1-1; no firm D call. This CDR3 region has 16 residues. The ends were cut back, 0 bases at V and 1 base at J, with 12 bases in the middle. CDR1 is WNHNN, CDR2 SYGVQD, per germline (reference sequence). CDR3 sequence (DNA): TGCGCCAGCAGTGAGTCGCGTGCATCCGGGAACACTGAAGCTTTCTTT. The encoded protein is CASSESRASGNTEAFF.

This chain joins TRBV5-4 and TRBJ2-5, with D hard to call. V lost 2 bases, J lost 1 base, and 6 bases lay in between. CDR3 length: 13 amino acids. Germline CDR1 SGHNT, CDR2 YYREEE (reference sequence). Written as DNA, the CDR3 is TGTGCCAGCAGCTTTAAAATCCAAGAGACCCAGTACTTC. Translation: CASSFKIQETQYF.

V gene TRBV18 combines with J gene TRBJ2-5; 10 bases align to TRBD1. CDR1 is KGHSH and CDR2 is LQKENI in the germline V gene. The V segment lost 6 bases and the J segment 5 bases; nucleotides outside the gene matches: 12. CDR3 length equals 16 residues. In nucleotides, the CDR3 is TGTGCCAGCTCCCCCGGGACAGGGGTAATCCGGGAGACCCAGTACTTC. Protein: CASSPGTGVIRETQYF. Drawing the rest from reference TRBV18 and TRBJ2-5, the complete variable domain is NAGVMQNPRHLVRRRGQEARLRCSPMKGHSHVYWYRQLPEEGLKFMVYLQKENIIDESGMPKERFSAEFPKEGPSILRIQQVVRGDSAAYFCASSPGTGVIRETQYFGPGTRLLVL.

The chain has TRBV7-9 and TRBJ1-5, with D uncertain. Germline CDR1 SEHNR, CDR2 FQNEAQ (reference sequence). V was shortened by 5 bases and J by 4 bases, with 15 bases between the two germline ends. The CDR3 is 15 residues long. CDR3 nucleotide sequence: TGTGCCAGCAGCGCCGGGGTGGTGGGGAATCAGCCCCAGCATTTT. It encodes CASSAGVVGNQPQHF.

The CDR3 nucleotides are TGTGCCGCTCAACAGGGGAGTGGAAACACCATATATTTT. The encoded protein is CAAQQGSGNTIYF. V gene TRBV10-3 combines with J gene TRBJ1-3; 7 positions match TRBD1. The V and J ends lost 11 bases and 3 bases, in that order; junction bases with no gene match: 7. This CDR3 spans 13 amino acids. Germline CDR1 and CDR2: ENHRY and SYGVKD.

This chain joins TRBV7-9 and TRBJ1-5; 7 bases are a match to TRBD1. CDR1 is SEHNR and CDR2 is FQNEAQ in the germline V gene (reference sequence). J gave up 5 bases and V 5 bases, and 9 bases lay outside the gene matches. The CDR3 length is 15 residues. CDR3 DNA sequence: TGTGCCAGCAGCAGAGCGGCGCAGGGGGATCAGCCCCAGCATTTT. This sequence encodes CASSRAAQGDQPQHF. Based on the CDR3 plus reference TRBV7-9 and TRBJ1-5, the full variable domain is DTGVSQNPRHKITKRGQNVTFRCDPISEHNRLYWYRQTLGQGPEFLTYFQNEAQLEKSRLLSDRFSAERPKGSFSTLEIQRTEQGDSAMYLCASSRAAQGDQPQHFGDGTRLSIL.

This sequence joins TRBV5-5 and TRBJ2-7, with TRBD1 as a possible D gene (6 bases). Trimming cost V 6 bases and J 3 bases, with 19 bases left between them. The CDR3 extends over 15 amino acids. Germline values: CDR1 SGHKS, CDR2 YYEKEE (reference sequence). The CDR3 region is CASTLSGTLNYEQYF. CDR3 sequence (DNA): TGTGCCAGCACCCTGAGTGGGACACTAAACTACGAGCAGTACTTC.

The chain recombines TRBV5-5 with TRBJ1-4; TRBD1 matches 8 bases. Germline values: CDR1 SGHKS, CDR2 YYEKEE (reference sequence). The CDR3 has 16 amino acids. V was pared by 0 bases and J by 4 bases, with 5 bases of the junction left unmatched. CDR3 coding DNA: TGTGCCAGCAGCTTGGAGGGCAGGGGGCGTAATGAAAAACTGTTTTTT. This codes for CASSLEGRGRNEKLFF.

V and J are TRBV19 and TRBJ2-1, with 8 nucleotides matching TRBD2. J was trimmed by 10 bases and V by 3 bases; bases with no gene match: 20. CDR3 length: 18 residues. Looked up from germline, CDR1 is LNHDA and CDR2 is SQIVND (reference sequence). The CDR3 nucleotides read TGTGCCAGTAGTATCCCCCCTGCTAGCGGGCGGAGAGCTGTCGAGCAGTTCTTC. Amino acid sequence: CASSIPPASGRRAVEQFF.

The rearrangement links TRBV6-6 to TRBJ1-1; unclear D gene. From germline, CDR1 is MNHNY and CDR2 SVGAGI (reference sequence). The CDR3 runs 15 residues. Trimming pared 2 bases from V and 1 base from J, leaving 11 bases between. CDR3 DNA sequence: TGTGCCAGCAGTTACCCAGGAGGAAGGAACACTGAAGCTTTCTTT. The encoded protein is CASSYPGGRNTEAFF.

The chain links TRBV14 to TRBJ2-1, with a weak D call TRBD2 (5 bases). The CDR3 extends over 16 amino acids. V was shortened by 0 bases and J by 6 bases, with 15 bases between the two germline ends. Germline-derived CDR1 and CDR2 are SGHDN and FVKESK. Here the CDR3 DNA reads TGTGCCAGCAGCCAAGATGCCAGCGGCCGCGGCAATGAGCAGTTCTTC. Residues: CASSQDASGRGNEQFF.

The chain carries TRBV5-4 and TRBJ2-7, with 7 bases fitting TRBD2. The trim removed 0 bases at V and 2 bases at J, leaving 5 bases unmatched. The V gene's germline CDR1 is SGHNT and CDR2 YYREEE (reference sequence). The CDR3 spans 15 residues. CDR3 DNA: TGTGCCAGCAGCTTGGCCCAGCGGGGCGCCTACGAGCAGTACTTC. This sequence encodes CASSLAQRGAYEQYF.

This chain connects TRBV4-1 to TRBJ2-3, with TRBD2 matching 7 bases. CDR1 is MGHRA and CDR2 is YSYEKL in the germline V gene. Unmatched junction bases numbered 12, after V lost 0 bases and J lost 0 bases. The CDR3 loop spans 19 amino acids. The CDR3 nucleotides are TGCGCCAGCAGCCAAGATCTTCAGCGGGAAAGTACTAGCACAGATACGCAGTATTTT. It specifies CASSQDLQRESTSTDTQYF.

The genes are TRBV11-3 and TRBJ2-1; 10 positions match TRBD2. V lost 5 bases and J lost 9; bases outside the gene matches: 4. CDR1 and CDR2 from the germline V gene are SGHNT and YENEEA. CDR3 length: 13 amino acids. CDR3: CASSRIAGGEQFF. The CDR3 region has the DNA TGTGCCAGCAGCCGAATAGCGGGAGGTGAGCAGTTCTTC.